Only one count was recorded for the clone carrying this TCR beta chain. As processed by the authors: The authors estimated nucleated cell counts from reference gene primer amplification. Libraries were prepared by immunoSEQ multiplex PCR; TCRdb keeps only in-frame clonotypes and omits some of them. V, J and clone size are those of that table, while D and trimming were read from the DNA. Of about 190,000 clones in the sample, roughly nine tenths are singletons; the top ten hold around 2.3%. These data originate in a study of blood T cell repertoires in COVID-19. Whole-study context: Whether acute or convalescent, the COVID-19 samples came from the United States, Italy and Spain. PBMCs, B-cell-depleted T cells, or T cells provided the cDNA or gDNA that made up the material.

The CDR3 sequence is 18 residues long. The source is a man between 65 and 85 years old with active or convalescent COVID-19. The chain uses TRBV21-1 and TRBJ2-7; the table gives TRBD1 as D, unverified against the DNA. TRBV21-1 is termed a pseudogene. Sequencing was carried out using peripheral blood. The CDR3 loop reads CASSNLLHRGTGVHEQYF. The CDR3 nucleotides read TGTGCCAGCAGCAACCTCCTTCATCGTGGGACAGGGGTCCACGAGCAGTACTTC.